A selection of T cell receptor beta chains follows, all from one sample in a study of cytomegalovirus exposure and HLA in healthy donors. Using immunoSEQ multiplex PCR, the repertoire was profiled, and TCRdb retains in-frame clones only, with some absent. The data show about 190,000 clones, 80% to 90% seen once. Input material: PBMCs. These TCRs come from a man aged 35 to 55 in good health and CMV-seropositive. Both conserved end residues are part of each CDR3. A D gene is named only where the DNA matches it firmly. Clone size appears in some rows only: once, few, many, or a class for an expanded clone.

CDR3 DNA: TGTGCCAGCAGCGGCGGACTGGGGCGGGGTGAGCAGTTCTTC
CDR3 protein: CASSGGLGRGEQFF
J gene: TRBJ2-1
V gene: TRBV9
D gene: -
CDR3 length: 14
clone size: -

CDR3 DNA: TGTGCCAGCAGCTCCAGGACTAGCGGGACCTCCTACAATGAGCAGTTCTTC
CDR3 protein: CASSSRTSGTSYNEQFF
J gene: TRBJ2-1
V gene: TRBV7-9
D gene: TRBD2
CDR3 length: 17
clone size: once

CDR3 DNA: TGTGCCAGCAGCCCCGGACTAGCGGCGGCCTCCTACGAGCAGTACTTC
CDR3 protein: CASSPGLAAASYEQYF
J gene: TRBJ2-7
V gene: TRBV7-6
D gene: TRBD2
CDR3 length: 16
clone size: -

CDR3 DNA: TGTGCCAGCAGCTTAGATCTGACAGGGGACGAGCAGTACTTC
CDR3 protein: CASSLDLTGDEQYF
J gene: TRBJ2-7
V gene: TRBV11-2
D gene: TRBD1
CDR3 length: 14
clone size: -

CDR3 DNA: TGTGCCAGCAGCCCCTCTTTTGGACTAGCGGGTGAGCAGTTCTTC
CDR3 protein: CASSPSFGLAGEQFF
J gene: TRBJ2-1
V gene: TRBV28
D gene: TRBD2
CDR3 length: 15
clone size: -

CDR3 DNA: TGTGCCAGCAGCCCTATGGAGCGTTTCTCCTACGAGCAGTACTTC
CDR3 protein: CASSPMERFSYEQYF
J gene: TRBJ2-7
V gene: TRBV5-5
D gene: -
CDR3 length: 15
clone size: -

CDR3 DNA: TGTGCCAGCAGCCAGTCCGGGACAGGGGAGTACGAGCAGTACTTC
CDR3 protein: CASSQSGTGEYEQYF
J gene: TRBJ2-7
V gene: TRBV5-4
D gene: TRBD1
CDR3 length: 15
clone size: -

CDR3 DNA: TGTGCCAGCAGCTTGCAAGGGGCCGGAGATACGCAGTATTTT
CDR3 protein: CASSLQGAGDTQYF
J gene: TRBJ2-3
V gene: TRBV5-4
D gene: -
CDR3 length: 14
clone size: -

CDR3 DNA: TGTGCCAGCACCTTTATGGGGAGGGTTGGCTACACCTTC
CDR3 protein: CASTFMGRVGYTF
J gene: TRBJ1-2
V gene: TRBV7-9
D gene: -
CDR3 length: 13
clone size: -

CDR3 DNA: TGTGCCTGGAGTACCAAGGGGACAGGTCCCTTCTATGGCTACACCTTC
CDR3 protein: CAWSTKGTGPFYGYTF
J gene: TRBJ1-2
V gene: TRBV30
D gene: TRBD1
CDR3 length: 16
clone size: once

CDR3 DNA: TGCGCCAGCAGCTCCAGGGGGAGGGAGACCCAGTACTTC
CDR3 protein: CASSSRGRETQYF
J gene: TRBJ2-5
V gene: TRBV5-1
D gene: -
CDR3 length: 13
clone size: -

CDR3 DNA: TGTGCCAGCAGCCCTACGAGTTTTTCATACACAGATACGCAGTATTTT
CDR3 protein: CASSPTSFSYTDTQYF
J gene: TRBJ2-3
V gene: TRBV14
D gene: -
CDR3 length: 16
clone size: -

CDR3 DNA: TGTGCCGGACGAACAGGGGGCAAGCCTGAAGCTTTCTTT
CDR3 protein: CAGRTGGKPEAFF
J gene: TRBJ1-1
V gene: TRBV28
D gene: TRBD1
CDR3 length: 13
clone size: -

CDR3 DNA: TGTGCCAGCAGCCGTCGACAGACGGACACTGAAGCTTTCTTT
CDR3 protein: CASSRRQTDTEAFF
J gene: TRBJ1-1
V gene: TRBV14
D gene: -
CDR3 length: 14
clone size: few

CDR3 DNA: TGTGCCAGCAGTGATTATACGGGAGGAGGAGGGGATACGCAGTATTTT
CDR3 protein: CASSDYTGGGGDTQYF
J gene: TRBJ2-3
V gene: TRBV6-1
D gene: TRBD2
CDR3 length: 16
clone size: few

CDR3 DNA: TGCAGCGTTGAGGTTCAGGCGAACACTGAAGCTTTCTTT
CDR3 protein: CSVEVQANTEAFF
J gene: TRBJ1-1
V gene: TRBV29-1
D gene: -
CDR3 length: 13
clone size: -

CDR3 DNA: TGCGCCAGCAGCCGCCGCACAGGGGCGGGTGGGACTGAAGCTTTCTTT
CDR3 protein: CASSRRTGAGGTEAFF
J gene: TRBJ1-1
V gene: TRBV4-1
D gene: TRBD1
CDR3 length: 16
clone size: -

CDR3 DNA: TGTGCCAGCAGTGAAGCTGATGACAGGGTGGGATTGAACACTGAAGCTTTCTTT
CDR3 protein: CASSEADDRVGLNTEAFF
J gene: TRBJ1-1
V gene: TRBV6-1
D gene: TRBD1
CDR3 length: 18
clone size: -

CDR3 DNA: TGTGCAAGTCGCTTCCCCAGTAACACAGATACGCAGTATTTT
CDR3 protein: CASRFPSNTDTQYF
J gene: TRBJ2-3
V gene: TRBV12-2
D gene: -
CDR3 length: 14
clone size: -

CDR3 DNA: TGCGCCAGCAGCCGCGGACAGGGAAGCGAAAAACTGTTTTTT
CDR3 protein: CASSRGQGSEKLFF
J gene: TRBJ1-4
V gene: TRBV5-1
D gene: TRBD1
CDR3 length: 14
clone size: -

CDR3 DNA: TGTGCCAGCTCACCGAATGACATATGGAGGGTAACTGAAGCTTTCTTT
CDR3 protein: CASSPNDIWRVTEAFF
J gene: TRBJ1-1
V gene: TRBV18
D gene: -
CDR3 length: 16
clone size: -

CDR3 DNA: TGTGCCAGCAGTAGGACAGGAGTAACCTATGGCTACACCTTC
CDR3 protein: CASSRTGVTYGYTF
J gene: TRBJ1-2
V gene: TRBV6-5
D gene: TRBD1
CDR3 length: 14
clone size: -

CDR3 DNA: TGTGCCAGCAGTACTACAGGGTTCGGCTACACCTTC
CDR3 protein: CASSTTGFGYTF
J gene: TRBJ1-2
V gene: TRBV28
D gene: -
CDR3 length: 12
clone size: -

CDR3 DNA: TGTGCCAGCAGTGGCCGGGACAGGGCCCTCTTCGAGCAGTACTTC
CDR3 protein: CASSGRDRALFEQYF
J gene: TRBJ2-7
V gene: TRBV6-1
D gene: TRBD1
CDR3 length: 15
clone size: -

CDR3 DNA: TGTGCCAGCAGCCCAAACCCCGGGCAGGGCGATGAAAAACTGTTTTTT
CDR3 protein: CASSPNPGQGDEKLFF
J gene: TRBJ1-4
V gene: TRBV9
D gene: -
CDR3 length: 16
clone size: few

CDR3 DNA: TGTGCCAGCAGCTTAGCCCCCTCTAGCGGAGGCTCCTACGAGCAGTACTTC
CDR3 protein: CASSLAPSSGGSYEQYF
J gene: TRBJ2-7
V gene: TRBV7-2
D gene: TRBD2
CDR3 length: 17
clone size: -

CDR3 DNA: TGCGCCAGCAGCTTGGCGTTCCCCAACACTGAAGCTTTCTTT
CDR3 protein: CASSLAFPNTEAFF
J gene: TRBJ1-1
V gene: TRBV5-1
D gene: -
CDR3 length: 14
clone size: -

CDR3 DNA: TGTGCCAGCAGCGTAGTAGCGGGTGGCACAGATACGCAGTATTTT
CDR3 protein: CASSVVAGGTDTQYF
J gene: TRBJ2-3
V gene: TRBV9
D gene: TRBD2
CDR3 length: 15
clone size: -

CDR3 DNA: TGCGCCAGCAGATCAACCGGGACAGGTTACAATGAGCAGTTCTTC
CDR3 protein: CASRSTGTGYNEQFF
J gene: TRBJ2-1
V gene: TRBV5-1
D gene: TRBD1
CDR3 length: 15
clone size: -

CDR3 DNA: TGTGCCAGCAGAACGGCGGTCGGAATGAACACTGAAGCTTTCTTT
CDR3 protein: CASRTAVGMNTEAFF
J gene: TRBJ1-1
V gene: TRBV7-2
D gene: -
CDR3 length: 15
clone size: -

CDR3 DNA: TGTGCCAGCGGAGGGGCTGGGACAGGGAGGTGGATGAACACTGAAGCTTTCTTT
CDR3 protein: CASGGAGTGRWMNTEAFF
J gene: TRBJ1-1
V gene: TRBV27
D gene: TRBD1
CDR3 length: 18
clone size: -

CDR3 DNA: TGTGCCAGCAGTGAGGACAGAAACTATGGCTACACCTTC
CDR3 protein: CASSEDRNYGYTF
J gene: TRBJ1-2
V gene: TRBV25-1
D gene: -
CDR3 length: 13
clone size: -

CDR3 DNA: TGTGCCAGCAGCGTAGTGGCGGGAGTCACCGGGGAGCTGTTTTTT
CDR3 protein: CASSVVAGVTGELFF
J gene: TRBJ2-2
V gene: TRBV9
D gene: TRBD2
CDR3 length: 15
clone size: -

CDR3 DNA: TGTGCCAGCAGTGAAGGGAGGGGTCTAGCCTACGAGCAGTACTTC
CDR3 protein: CASSEGRGLAYEQYF
J gene: TRBJ2-7
V gene: TRBV6-1
D gene: -
CDR3 length: 15
clone size: -

CDR3 DNA: TGTGCCAGCAGCTTCCGGACTGCTCAAGAGACCCAGTACTTC
CDR3 protein: CASSFRTAQETQYF
J gene: TRBJ2-5
V gene: TRBV11-2
D gene: -
CDR3 length: 14
clone size: -

CDR3 DNA: TGTGCCAGCAGTGAATGGACTAGCGCCTACGAGCAGTACTTC
CDR3 protein: CASSEWTSAYEQYF
J gene: TRBJ2-7
V gene: TRBV25-1
D gene: TRBD2
CDR3 length: 14
clone size: -

CDR3 DNA: TGTGCCAGCAGCTTGGGACTAGTACTTGAGGAGCAGTACTTC
CDR3 protein: CASSLGLVLEEQYF
J gene: TRBJ2-7
V gene: TRBV5-4
D gene: -
CDR3 length: 14
clone size: -

CDR3 DNA: TGTGCCAGCAGCTATGGGGGGGGCGGGGCACTCAAAAGGAATGAGCAGTTCTTC
CDR3 protein: CASSYGGGGALKRNEQFF
J gene: TRBJ2-1
V gene: TRBV13
D gene: -
CDR3 length: 18
clone size: -

CDR3 DNA: TGTGCCAGCAGCCCAGGACTAGCGGGAGTATTAGATACGCAGTATTTT
CDR3 protein: CASSPGLAGVLDTQYF
J gene: TRBJ2-3
V gene: TRBV7-8
D gene: TRBD2
CDR3 length: 16
clone size: -

CDR3 DNA: TGTGCCAGTAGTGGACAGGGTTGGGTGTGGCCCCAGCATTTT
CDR3 protein: CASSGQGWVWPQHF
J gene: TRBJ1-5
V gene: TRBV19
D gene: TRBD1
CDR3 length: 14
clone size: -

CDR3 DNA: TGTGCCAGCAGCCGAGCTGTCCAGGGGGGTCAGCCCCAGCATTTT
CDR3 protein: CASSRAVQGGQPQHF
J gene: TRBJ1-5
V gene: TRBV6-5
D gene: TRBD1
CDR3 length: 15
clone size: -

CDR3 DNA: TGTGCCAGCAGCGTAGGACAGTCTTATGGCTACACCTTC
CDR3 protein: CASSVGQSYGYTF
J gene: TRBJ1-2
V gene: TRBV9
D gene: -
CDR3 length: 13
clone size: -

CDR3 DNA: TGTGCCAGCAGCAAAGAGGCAGGGGGGCTATCTGAAGCTTTCTTT
CDR3 protein: CASSKEAGGLSEAFF
J gene: TRBJ1-1
V gene: TRBV21-1
D gene: -
CDR3 length: 15
clone size: -

CDR3 DNA: TGTGCCAGCAGCTTGTCTTCGGGACTAGCGGGAGAGACCCAGTACTTC
CDR3 protein: CASSLSSGLAGETQYF
J gene: TRBJ2-5
V gene: TRBV5-5
D gene: TRBD2
CDR3 length: 16
clone size: few